This T cell receptor (beta chain) was captured by sequencing in a study of brain T cells in children with intractable seizures. Profiling relied on immunoSEQ multiplex PCR, and the TCRdb table lists in-frame clones only, not all of them. The sample contains 80,000 or so clones, under 95% of which appear only once. This CDR3 comprises 11 residues. CDR1 is SNHLY, CDR2 FYNNEI, per germline. Deletions cut 8 bases from V and 8 bases from J, with 10 bases between. The sequenced cases were selected for having the highest brain T cell transcript signatures. The rearrangement links TRBV2 to TRBJ2-1; no clear D. This TCR was sampled from a girl aged 2 to 9 with Rasmussen encephalitis and intractable seizures. The sequenced sample was peripheral blood, obtained at surgery. The CDR3 DNA reads as TGTGCCAGCCCCCGGGTTGATGAGCAGTTCTTC. Translated: CASPRVDEQFF.